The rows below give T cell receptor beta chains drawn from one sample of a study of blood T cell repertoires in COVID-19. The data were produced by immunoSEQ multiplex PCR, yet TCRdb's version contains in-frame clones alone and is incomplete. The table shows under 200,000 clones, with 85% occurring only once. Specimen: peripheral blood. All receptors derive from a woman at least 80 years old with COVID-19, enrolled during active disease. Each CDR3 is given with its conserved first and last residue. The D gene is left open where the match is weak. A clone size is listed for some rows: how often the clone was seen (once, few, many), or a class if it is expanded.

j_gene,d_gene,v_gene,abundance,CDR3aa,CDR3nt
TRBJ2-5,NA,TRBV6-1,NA,CASSEALGRLVGQETQYF,TGTGCCAGCAGTGAAGCGTTAGGCCGGCTAGTCGGCCAAGAGACCCAGTACTTC
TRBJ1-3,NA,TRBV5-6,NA,CASSLASGITSGNTIYF,TGTGCCAGCAGCTTGGCCTCCGGGATTACCTCTGGAAACACCATATATTTT
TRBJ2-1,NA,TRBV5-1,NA,CASREESLGGEQFF,TGCGCCAGCAGGGAAGAGTCCCTGGGGGGTGAGCAGTTCTTC
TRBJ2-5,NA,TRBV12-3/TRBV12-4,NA,CASSSEETQYF,TGTGCCAGCAGTTCCGAAGAGACCCAGTACTTC
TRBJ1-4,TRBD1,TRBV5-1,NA,CASSRQGEGTNEKLFF,TGCGCCAGCAGCCGACAGGGGGAAGGAACTAATGAAAAACTGTTTTTT
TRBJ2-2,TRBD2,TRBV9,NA,CASSVGLAGHTGELFF,TGTGCCAGCAGCGTAGGTCTAGCGGGGCATACCGGGGAGCTGTTTTTT
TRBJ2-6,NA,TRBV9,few,CASSVREPGANVLTF,TGTGCCAGCAGCGTCCGGGAACCTGGGGCCAACGTCCTGACTTTC
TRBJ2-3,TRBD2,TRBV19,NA,CASSITSGRVTDTQYF,TGTGCCAGTAGTATTACTAGCGGGAGGGTAACAGATACGCAGTATTTT
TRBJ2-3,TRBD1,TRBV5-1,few,CASSVRGRVDTQYF,TGCGCCAGCAGCGTTAGGGGGCGTGTAGATACGCAGTATTTT
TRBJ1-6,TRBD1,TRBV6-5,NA,CASKGASSYNSPLHF,TGTGCCAGCAAGGGGGCGAGCTCCTATAATTCACCCCTCCACTTT
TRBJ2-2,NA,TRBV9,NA,CASSVDGSLNGELFF,TGTGCCAGCAGCGTAGACGGGAGCTTGAACGGGGAGCTGTTTTTT
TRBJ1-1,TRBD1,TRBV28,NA,CASSLAGRGLEAFF,TGTGCCAGCAGTTTAGCGGGCAGGGGGCTAGAAGCTTTCTTT
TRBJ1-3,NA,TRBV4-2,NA,CASSQVDSSGNTIYF,TGTGCCAGCAGCCAAGTGGACAGCTCTGGAAACACCATATATTTT
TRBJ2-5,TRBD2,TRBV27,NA,CASSFLAGGRKETQYF,TGTGCCAGCAGTTTTCTAGCGGGGGGGAGAAAGGAGACCCAGTACTTC
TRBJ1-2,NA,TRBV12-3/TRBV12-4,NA,CASSLSTVHGYTF,TGTGCCAGCAGTTTAAGCACAGTTCATGGCTACACCTTC
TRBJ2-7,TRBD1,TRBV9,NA,CASSLGQGASYEQYF,TGTGCCAGCAGCTTAGGACAGGGGGCGAGCTACGAGCAGTACTTC
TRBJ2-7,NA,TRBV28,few,CASSRIYEQYF,TGTGCCAGCAGCCGTATCTACGAGCAGTACTTC
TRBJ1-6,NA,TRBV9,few,CASSVAGGGSPLHF,TGTGCCAGCAGCGTAGCCGGCGGTGGTTCACCCCTCCACTTT
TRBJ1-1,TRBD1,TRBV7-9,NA,CASTFPGTGTEAFF,TGTGCCAGCACCTTCCCGGGGACAGGGACTGAAGCTTTCTTT
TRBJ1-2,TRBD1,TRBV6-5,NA,CASRGGTEAYGYTF,TGTGCCAGCAGGGGTGGGACAGAGGCTTATGGCTACACCTTC
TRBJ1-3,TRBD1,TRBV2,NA,CASLGQFGNTIYF,TGTGCCAGCCTGGGACAGTTCGGAAACACCATATATTTT
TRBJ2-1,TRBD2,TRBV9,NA,CASSGLAVHNEQFF,TGTGCCAGCAGCGGACTAGCGGTACACAATGAGCAGTTCTTC
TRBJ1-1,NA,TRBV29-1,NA,CSGSDGAEAFF,TGCAGCGGGAGTGACGGCGCTGAAGCTTTCTTT
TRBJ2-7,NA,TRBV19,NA,CASSTAGLGSYEQYF,TGTGCCAGTAGTACTGCAGGGTTGGGTTCCTACGAGCAGTACTTC
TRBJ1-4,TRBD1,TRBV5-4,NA,CASSVGSGGNEKLFF,TGTGCCAGCAGCGTGGGATCAGGGGGCAATGAAAAACTGTTTTTT
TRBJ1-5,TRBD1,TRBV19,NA,CASRDRGKVGNQPQHF,TGTGCCAGTCGGGACAGGGGAAAAGTAGGCAATCAGCCCCAGCATTTT